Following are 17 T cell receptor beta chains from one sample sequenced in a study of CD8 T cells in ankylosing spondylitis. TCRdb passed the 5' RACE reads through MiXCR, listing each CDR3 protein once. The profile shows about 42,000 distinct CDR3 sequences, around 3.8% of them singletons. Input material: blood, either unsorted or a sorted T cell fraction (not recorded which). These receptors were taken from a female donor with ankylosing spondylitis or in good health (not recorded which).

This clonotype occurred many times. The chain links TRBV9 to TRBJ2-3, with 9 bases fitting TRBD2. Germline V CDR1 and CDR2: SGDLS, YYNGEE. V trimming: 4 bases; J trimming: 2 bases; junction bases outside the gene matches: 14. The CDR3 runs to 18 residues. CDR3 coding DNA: TGTGCCAGCAGCCCTTCTGGTAGCGGGGGCCTACCCACAGATACGCAGTATTTT. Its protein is CASSPSGSGGLPTDTQYF.

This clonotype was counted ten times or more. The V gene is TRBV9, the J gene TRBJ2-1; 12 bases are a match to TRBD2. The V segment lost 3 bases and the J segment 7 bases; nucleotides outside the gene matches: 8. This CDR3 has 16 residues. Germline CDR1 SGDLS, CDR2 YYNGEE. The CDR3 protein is CASSEDLAGGWNEQFF. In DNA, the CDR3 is TGTGCCAGCAGCGAGGATCTAGCGGGGGGGTGGAATGAGCAGTTCTTC.

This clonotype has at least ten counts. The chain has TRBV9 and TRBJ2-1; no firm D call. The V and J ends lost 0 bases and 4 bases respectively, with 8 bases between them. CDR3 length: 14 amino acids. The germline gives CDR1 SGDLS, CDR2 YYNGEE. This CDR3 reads CASSVDVVYNEQFF. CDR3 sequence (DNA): TGTGCCAGCAGCGTAGATGTGGTTTACAATGAGCAGTTCTTC.

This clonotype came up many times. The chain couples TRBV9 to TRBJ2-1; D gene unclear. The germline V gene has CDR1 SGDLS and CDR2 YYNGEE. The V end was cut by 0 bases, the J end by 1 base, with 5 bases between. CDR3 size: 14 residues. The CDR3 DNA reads TGTGCCAGCAGCGTAGCGACGTCCTACAATGAGCAGTTCTTC. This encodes CASSVATSYNEQFF.

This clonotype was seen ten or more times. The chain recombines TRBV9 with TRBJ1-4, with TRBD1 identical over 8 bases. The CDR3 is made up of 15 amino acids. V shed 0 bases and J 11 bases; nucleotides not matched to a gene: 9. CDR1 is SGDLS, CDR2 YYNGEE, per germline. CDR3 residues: CASSVGDRGPAKLFF. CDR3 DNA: TGTGCCAGCAGCGTAGGCGACAGGGGTCCGGCGAAACTGTTTTTT.

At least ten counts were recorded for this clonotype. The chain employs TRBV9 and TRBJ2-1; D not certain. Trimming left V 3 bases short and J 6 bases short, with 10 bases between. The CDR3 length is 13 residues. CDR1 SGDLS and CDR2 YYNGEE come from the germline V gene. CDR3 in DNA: TGTGCCAGCAGCGCCCTCGGGTCCAATGAGCAGTTCTTC. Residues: CASSALGSNEQFF. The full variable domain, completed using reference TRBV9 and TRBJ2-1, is DSGVTQTPKHLITATGQRVTLRCSPRSGDLSVYWYQQSLDQGLQFLIQYYNGEERAKGNILERFSAQQFPDLHSELNLSSLELGDSALYFCASSALGSNEQFFGPGTRLTVL.

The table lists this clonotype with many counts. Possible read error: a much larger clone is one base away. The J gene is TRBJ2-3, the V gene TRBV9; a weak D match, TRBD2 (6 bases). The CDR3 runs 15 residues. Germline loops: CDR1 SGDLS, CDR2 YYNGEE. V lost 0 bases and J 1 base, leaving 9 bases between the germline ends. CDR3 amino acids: CASSVVASGTDTQYF. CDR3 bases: TGTGCCAGCAGCGTAGTGGCTAGCGGCACAGATACGCAGTATTTT.

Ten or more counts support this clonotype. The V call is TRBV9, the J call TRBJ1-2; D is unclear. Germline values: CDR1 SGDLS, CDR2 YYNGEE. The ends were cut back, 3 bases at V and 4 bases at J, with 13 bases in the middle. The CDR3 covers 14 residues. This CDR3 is CASSEGLRLYGYTF. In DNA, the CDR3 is TGTGCCAGCAGCGAAGGCCTCCGGCTCTATGGCTACACCTTC.

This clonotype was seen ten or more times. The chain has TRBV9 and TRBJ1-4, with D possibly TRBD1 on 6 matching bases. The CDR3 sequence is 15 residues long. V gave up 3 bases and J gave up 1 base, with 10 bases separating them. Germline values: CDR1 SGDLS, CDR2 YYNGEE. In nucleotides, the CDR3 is TGTGCCAGCAGCGCCTCGACAGGAACTAATGAAAAACTGTTTTTT. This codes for CASSASTGTNEKLFF.

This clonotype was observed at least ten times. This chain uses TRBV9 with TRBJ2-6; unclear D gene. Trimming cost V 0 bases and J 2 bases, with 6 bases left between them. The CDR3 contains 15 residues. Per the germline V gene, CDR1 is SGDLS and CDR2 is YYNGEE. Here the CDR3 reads CASSVAVAGANVLTF. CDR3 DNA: TGTGCCAGCAGCGTAGCAGTTGCTGGGGCCAACGTCCTGACTTTC.

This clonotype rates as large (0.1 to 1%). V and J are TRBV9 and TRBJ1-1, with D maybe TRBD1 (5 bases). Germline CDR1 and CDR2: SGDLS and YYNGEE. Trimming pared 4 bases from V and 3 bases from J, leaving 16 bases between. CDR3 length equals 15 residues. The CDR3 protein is CASSQGAGDYTEAFF. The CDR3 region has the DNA TGTGCCAGCAGCCAGGGAGCGGGGGATTACACTGAAGCTTTCTTT.

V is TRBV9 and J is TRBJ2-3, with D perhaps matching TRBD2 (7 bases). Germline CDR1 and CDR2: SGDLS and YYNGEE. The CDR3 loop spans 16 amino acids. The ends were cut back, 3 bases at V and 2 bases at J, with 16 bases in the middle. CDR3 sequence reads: CASSAKGGGFTDTQYF. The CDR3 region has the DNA TGTGCCAGCAGCGCCAAGGGCGGGGGCTTCACAGATACGCAGTATTTT.

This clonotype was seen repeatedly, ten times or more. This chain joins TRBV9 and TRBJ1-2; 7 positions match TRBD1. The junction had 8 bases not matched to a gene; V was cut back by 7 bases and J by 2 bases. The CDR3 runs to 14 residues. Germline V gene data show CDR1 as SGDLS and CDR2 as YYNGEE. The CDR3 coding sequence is TGTGCCAGCGCCCCATTGACAGGGAACTATGGCTACACCTTC. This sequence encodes CASAPLTGNYGYTF. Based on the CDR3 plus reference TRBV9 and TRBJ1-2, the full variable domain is DSGVTQTPKHLITATGQRVTLRCSPRSGDLSVYWYQQSLDQGLQFLIQYYNGEERAKGNILERFSAQQFPDLHSELNLSSLELGDSALYFCASAPLTGNYGYTFGSGTRLTVV.

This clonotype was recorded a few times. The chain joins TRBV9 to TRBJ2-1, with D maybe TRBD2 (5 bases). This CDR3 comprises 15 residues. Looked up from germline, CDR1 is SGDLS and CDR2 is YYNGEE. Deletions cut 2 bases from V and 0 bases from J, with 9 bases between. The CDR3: CASSVSTSSYNEQFF. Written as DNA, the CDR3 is TGTGCCAGCAGCGTTTCTACTAGCTCCTACAATGAGCAGTTCTTC.

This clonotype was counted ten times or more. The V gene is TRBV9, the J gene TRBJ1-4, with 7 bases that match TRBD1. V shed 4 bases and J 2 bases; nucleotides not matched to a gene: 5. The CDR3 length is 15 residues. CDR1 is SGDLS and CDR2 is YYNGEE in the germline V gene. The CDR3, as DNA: TGTGCCAGCAGCTTAACAGGGGTGACTAATGAAAAACTGTTTTTT. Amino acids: CASSLTGVTNEKLFF.

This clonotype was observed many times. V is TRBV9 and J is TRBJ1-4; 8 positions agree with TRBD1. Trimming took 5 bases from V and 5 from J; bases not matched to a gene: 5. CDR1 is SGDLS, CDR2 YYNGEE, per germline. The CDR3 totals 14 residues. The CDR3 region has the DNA TGTGCCAGCAGTCGACAGGGGAGGAATGAAAAACTGTTTTTT. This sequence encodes CASSRQGRNEKLFF. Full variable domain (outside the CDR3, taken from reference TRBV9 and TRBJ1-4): DSGVTQTPKHLITATGQRVTLRCSPRSGDLSVYWYQQSLDQGLQFLIQYYNGEERAKGNILERFSAQQFPDLHSELNLSSLELGDSALYFCASSRQGRNEKLFFGSGTQLSVL.

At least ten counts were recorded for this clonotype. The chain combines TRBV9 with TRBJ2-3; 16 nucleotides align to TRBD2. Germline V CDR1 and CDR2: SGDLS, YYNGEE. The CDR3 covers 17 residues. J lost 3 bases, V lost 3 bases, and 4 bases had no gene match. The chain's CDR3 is CASSAGTSGGATDTQYF. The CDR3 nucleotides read TGTGCCAGCAGCGCCGGGACTAGCGGGGGGGCGACAGATACGCAGTATTTT.